This T cell receptor (beta chain) was captured by sequencing in a study of T-cell reconstitution after alpha-beta-depleted transplantation in children. The CDR3 consists of 14 residues. V lost 5 bases, J lost 14 bases, and 10 bases stayed unmatched. Germline CDR1 is SGHAT and CDR2 is FQDESV (reference sequence). Preparation of the TCRbeta library was carried out with unique molecular identifiers. In TCRdb, the PCR reads were re-called with MiXCR into one record per CDR3 protein. The sample has some 500,000 distinct CDR3 sequences; around 17% are singletons. This clonotype was seen a handful of times. The chain uses TRBV11-1 and TRBJ1-6; 9 bases are shared with TRBD1. The source material was PBMCs from the stem cell graft donor, sampled from the stem cell graft. The TCR comes from a human donor who donated a stem cell graft to a child with acute lymphoblastic leukemia. CDR3 sequence reads: CASSEGQGPMALHF. CDR3 DNA sequence: TGTGCCAGCAGCGAGGGACAGGGCCCGATGGCCCTCCACTTT.